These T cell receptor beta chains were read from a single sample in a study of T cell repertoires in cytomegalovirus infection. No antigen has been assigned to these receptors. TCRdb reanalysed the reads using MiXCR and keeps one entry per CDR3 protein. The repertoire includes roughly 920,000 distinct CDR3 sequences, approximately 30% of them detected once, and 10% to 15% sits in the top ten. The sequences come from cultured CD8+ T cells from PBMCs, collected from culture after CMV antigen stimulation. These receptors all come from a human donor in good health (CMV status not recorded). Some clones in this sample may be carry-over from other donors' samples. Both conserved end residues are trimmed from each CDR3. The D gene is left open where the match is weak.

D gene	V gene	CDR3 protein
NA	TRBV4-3	ASSQGTDSGNTIY
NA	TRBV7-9	ASSAEGRPYEQY
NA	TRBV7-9	ASSPPDRRSYEQY
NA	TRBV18	ASSPSGGVGNNEQF
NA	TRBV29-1	SVESTANYGYT
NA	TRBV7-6	ASTLGAGEVEQF
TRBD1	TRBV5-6	ASSIGTGSNQPQH
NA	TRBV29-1	SVEGLGSSSYEQY
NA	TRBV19	ASSWGRGRNGYT
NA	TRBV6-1	ASSEFAGYNEQF
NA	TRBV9	ASSLGSGGPGELF
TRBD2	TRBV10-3	PTSPTGTSYYNEQF
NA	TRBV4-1	ASSQADNVNSPLH
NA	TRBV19	ASNSYGYT
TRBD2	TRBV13	ASSPGTSGGPYTDTQY
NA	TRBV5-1	ASSLGRSSEKLF
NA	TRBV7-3	ASSLRRAQNTGELF
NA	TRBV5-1	ASSFEGTAEAF
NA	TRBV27	ASSFGAPYEQY
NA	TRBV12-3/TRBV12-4	ASSFGLDAANEKLF
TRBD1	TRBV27	ASYDRADEAF
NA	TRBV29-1	SVEGTVNGYT
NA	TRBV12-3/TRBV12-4	ASSPRQRNTEAF
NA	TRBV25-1	ASSEYFPPQGEGSPLH
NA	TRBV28	ASLGFQAEAF
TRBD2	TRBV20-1	SARDKRGVYNEQF
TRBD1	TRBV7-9	ASSRDRINYGYA
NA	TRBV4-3	ASSQVPGGAKLF
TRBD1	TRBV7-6	ASSLAGQGVYGYT
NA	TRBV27	ASSLFTGELF
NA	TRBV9	ASSGVPTREAF
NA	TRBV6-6	ASSPGSEKWPQH
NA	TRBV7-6	ASSETGTNEKLF
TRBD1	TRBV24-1	ATSEWDRGNEQF
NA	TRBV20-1	SASQAYYGYT
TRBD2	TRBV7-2	ASRKGGTTYNEQF
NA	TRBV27	ASTYGGSYNEQF
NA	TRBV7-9	ASNTEGENIQY
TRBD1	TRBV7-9	ASSLEGGFHNEQF
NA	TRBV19	ASSIGGMRELF
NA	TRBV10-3	ATRDRTTGELF
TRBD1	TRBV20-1	SAGLGFKTGIEAF
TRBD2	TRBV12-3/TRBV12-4	ASSLASLAGLQETQY
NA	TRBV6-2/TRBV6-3	ASSYSKGSGYGYT